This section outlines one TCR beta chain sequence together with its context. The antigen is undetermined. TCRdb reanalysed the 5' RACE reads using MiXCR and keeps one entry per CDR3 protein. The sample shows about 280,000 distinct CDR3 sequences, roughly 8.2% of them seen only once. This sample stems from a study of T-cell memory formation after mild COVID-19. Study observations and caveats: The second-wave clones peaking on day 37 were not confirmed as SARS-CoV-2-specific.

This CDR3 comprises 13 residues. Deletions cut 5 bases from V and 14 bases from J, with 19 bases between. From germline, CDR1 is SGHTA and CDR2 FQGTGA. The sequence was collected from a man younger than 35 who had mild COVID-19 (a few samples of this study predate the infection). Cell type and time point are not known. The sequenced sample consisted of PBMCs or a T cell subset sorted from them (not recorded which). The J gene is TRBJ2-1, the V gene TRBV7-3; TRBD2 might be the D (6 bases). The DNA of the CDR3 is TGTGCCAGCAGCCCTCAAGCCGGGAGCGGAGAGTTCTTC. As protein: CASSPQAGSGEFF.